These 9 T cell receptor beta chains originate from one sample sequenced in a study of T cell responses to AZD1222 COVID-19 vaccine. This table comes from immunoSEQ multiplex PCR, and its TCRdb copy is limited to in-frame clones, with some not included. This table holds about 110,000 clones, 70% to 90% found once. Sequences were derived from peripheral blood, sampled 28 days after the second AZD1222 dose. These receptors all stem from an adult who received the AZD1222 COVID-19 vaccine.

The chain carries TRBV2 and TRBJ1-1; no firm D call. V was pared by 5 bases and J by 7 bases, with 11 bases between. The length of the CDR3 is 12 residues. Germline V CDR1 and CDR2: SNHLY, FYNNEI. For the CDR3, the DNA is TGTGCCAGCAGTACCGACCGGGGTGAAGCTTTCTTT. Translating gives CASSTDRGEAFF.

This clone was detected once. The J gene is TRBJ1-2, the V gene TRBV5-8; a weak D match, TRBD1 (5 bases). V was cut by 3 bases and J by 4 bases, with 19 bases left in between. This CDR3 is built from 16 residues. Germline CDR1 is SGHTS and CDR2 is YDEGEE. The CDR3 is CASSYYEGQVVYGYTF. The DNA of the CDR3 is TGTGCCAGCAGCTATTATGAGGGGCAAGTCGTCTATGGCTACACCTTC.

The chain uses TRBV16 and TRBJ1-6; TRBD1 matches at 7 bases. There are 15 residues in the CDR3. The V gene end was trimmed by 3 bases and the J gene end by 5 bases; junction bases not matched to a gene: 4. Germline CDR1 is KGHSY and CDR2 is FQNENV. CDR3 sequence (DNA): TGTGCCAGCAGCCAGACAGGGCGACATAATTCACCCCTCCACTTT. It codes for CASSQTGRHNSPLHF.

This clone was observed a single time. The chain uses TRBV2 and TRBJ2-5; TRBD1 or TRBD2 may be the D gene (5 bases each). From germline, CDR1 is SNHLY and CDR2 FYNNEI. V was trimmed by 4 bases and J by 5 bases, leaving 11 bases between them. The CDR3 covers 13 residues. CDR3 sequence reads: CASSGGRRETQYF. The CDR3 DNA sequence: TGTGCCAGCAGTGGGGGACGTCGGGAGACCCAGTACTTC.

The CDR3 reads CASSFRTLNEKLFF. The CDR3 DNA sequence: TGTGCCAGCAGTTTTAGGACCTTAAATGAAAAACTGTTTTTT. The chain recombines TRBV6-5 with TRBJ1-4, with unresolved D. CDR3 size: 14 residues. Per the germline V gene, CDR1 is MNHEY and CDR2 is SVGAGI. Trimming removed 4 bases at V and 5 bases at J, with 11 bases between.

The chain couples TRBV7-6 to TRBJ2-3; 9 positions match TRBD2. Germline CDR1 and CDR2: SGHVS and FNYEAQ. V shed 5 bases and J 2 bases; nucleotides not matched to a gene: 5. The CDR3 has 15 amino acids. The CDR3 spells CASSPWTSATDTQYF. In nucleotides, the CDR3 is TGTGCCAGCAGCCCCTGGACTAGCGCCACAGATACGCAGTATTTT.

This clone has only a few counts. The chain employs TRBV9 and TRBJ2-2; 7 nucleotides agree with TRBD1. CDR1 is SGDLS and CDR2 is YYNGEE in the germline V gene. This CDR3 region has 16 residues. The V segment lost 0 bases and the J segment 5 bases; nucleotides outside the gene matches: 7. CDR3 bases: TGTGCCAGCAGCGTAGGGACAGGAAGAGGGACCGGGGAGCTGTTTTTT. It is translated as CASSVGTGRGTGELFF.

The V gene is TRBV14, the J gene TRBJ2-3; possibly TRBD1 or TRBD2 for D (7 bases each). The CDR3 loop spans 14 amino acids. V dropped 5 bases and J dropped 6 bases, with 15 bases sitting between them. Per the germline V gene, CDR1 is SGHDN and CDR2 is FVKESK. This CDR3 reads CASSGGTAGDTQYF. The CDR3 nucleotides read TGTGCCAGCAGCGGAGGGACAGCGGGGGATACGCAGTATTTT.

Written as DNA, the CDR3 is TGCGCCAGCAGCCAGGACAGTAGCTCCTACGAGCAGTACTTC. It specifies CASSQDSSSYEQYF. The chain links TRBV5-1 to TRBJ2-7; the D gene is possibly TRBD1 (6 bases). Looked up from germline, CDR1 is SGHRS and CDR2 is YFSETQ. The V end was cut by 4 bases, the J end by 0 bases, with 11 bases between. This CDR3 is 14 amino acids long.